This T cell receptor beta chain was identified during a study of cytotoxic CD8 clonotypes in ibrutinib-treated CLL. In the study overall: Among patients, approximately 24 responded partially and 2 completely; around 15 then stayed remitted and around 12 progressed after median 68 months. Study-wide results and caveats: Age-matched healthy donor levels were exceeded by baseline clonality, which tracked circulating CD8+ T-cell counts.

This clone was detected a few times. The antigen is unknown. CDR1 is SGHNT, CDR2 YYREEE, per germline (reference sequence). The V end was cut by 0 bases, the J end by 6 bases, with 6 bases between. CDR3 length: 12 amino acids. Depths of 1 in 200,000 to 1 in 1 million T cells were the sequencing target. Sequenced by immunoSEQ multiplex PCR; TCRdb stores in-frame clones only, minus some. The data hold fewer than 90,000 clones, with under 70% observed a single time. The source is a human donor with chronic lymphocytic leukemia. The chain couples TRBV5-4 to TRBJ1-2; possible D gene TRBD1, 5 bases. The sequenced sample was PBMCs, obtained after 12 months of ibrutinib treatment. CDR3 sequence reads: CASSLEQDGYTF. The CDR3 nucleotides are TGTGCCAGCAGCTTGGAACAGGATGGCTACACCTTC.